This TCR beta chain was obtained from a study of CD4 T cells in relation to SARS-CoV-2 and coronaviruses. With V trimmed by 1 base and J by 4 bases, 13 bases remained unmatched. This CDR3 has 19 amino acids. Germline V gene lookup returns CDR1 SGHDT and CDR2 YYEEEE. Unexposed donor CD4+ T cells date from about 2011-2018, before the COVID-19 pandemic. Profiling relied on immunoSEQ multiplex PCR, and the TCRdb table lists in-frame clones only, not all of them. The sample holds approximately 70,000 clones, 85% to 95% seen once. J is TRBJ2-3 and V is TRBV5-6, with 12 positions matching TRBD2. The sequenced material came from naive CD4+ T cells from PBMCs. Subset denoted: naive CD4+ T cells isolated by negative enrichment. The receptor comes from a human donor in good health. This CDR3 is CASSLFLAGGLTSADTQYF. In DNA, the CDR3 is TGTGCCAGCAGCTTGTTCCTAGCGGGGGGGTTGACTAGCGCAGATACGCAGTATTTT.